One T cell receptor (beta chain) is described in this entry. Its antigen is unknown. Both 60 Vbeta primers and 13 Jbeta primers went into the PCR. Sequenced by immunoSEQ multiplex PCR; TCRdb stores in-frame clones only, minus some. The sample lists 95,000 to 150,000 clones, 80% to 85% occurring once. CDR3 length equals 14 residues. V gave up 8 bases and J gave up 1 base, with 14 bases separating them. Germline CDR1 and CDR2: MNHNS and SASEGT. The data were obtained in a study of cytomegalovirus exposure and HLA in healthy donors. General study results and limits: The availability of immune exposure information extended only to CMV serostatus. Previously analyzed data showed that most TCR beta V segments were productive at a frequency of about 87% or about 30%. According to the study, around 180 TCR beta chains were cytomegalovirus-associated. Several V segments, TRBV6-2 and TRBV6-3 among them, could not be told apart and were dropped.

This receptor was obtained from a man aged 30 to 45 in good health and CMV-seronegative. Input material: PBMCs. This chain connects TRBV6-1 to TRBJ2-5; perhaps TRBD1 as D (6 bases). DNA of the CDR3: TGTGCCAGCCAATCAACAGGGCTCCAAGAGACCCAGTACTTC. Amino acid sequence: CASQSTGLQETQYF.